This paragraph reports one T cell receptor beta chain. What it binds is unknown. This record belongs to a study of cytomegalovirus exposure and HLA in healthy donors. Study findings and constraints: There were some public TCRs occurring in many donors, but most TCR sequences were rare.

The PCR employed 60 Vbeta primers together with 13 Jbeta primers. Clones were sequenced by immunoSEQ multiplex PCR, and TCRdb holds only the in-frame ones, with some missing. The sample lists about 88,000 clones, about 87% occurring once. In germline, CDR1 is SGHRS, CDR2 YFSETQ. V was trimmed by 4 bases and J by 6 bases, leaving 13 bases between them. CDR3 length: 13 amino acids. V and J are TRBV5-1 and TRBJ1-1; D is unclear. The sample consisted of PBMCs. The origin of this receptor is a man younger than 30 in good health and CMV-seronegative. The CDR3: CASSLDLRAEAFF. CDR3 nucleotide sequence: TGCGCCAGCAGCCTCGACCTGAGGGCTGAAGCTTTCTTT.